These 29 T cell receptor beta chains share one sample of origin, sequenced in a study of blood T cell repertoires in COVID-19. Clones were read by immunoSEQ multiplex PCR, and TCRdb kept only the in-frame ones, dropping some. The data show 310,000 or so clones, around 88% seen once. What was sequenced was peripheral blood. These receptors originate from a woman in her twenties or thirties who had recovered from COVID-19.

This chain uses TRBV27 with TRBJ2-3; TRBD2 agrees at 14 bases. Germline CDR1 reads MNHEY; CDR2 reads SMNVEV (reference sequence). V was pared by 6 bases and J by 12 bases, with 8 bases of the junction left unmatched. The CDR3 is made up of 14 amino acids. Here the CDR3 reads CASRGPGLAGVQYF. CDR3 in DNA: TGTGCCAGCAGGGGACCGGGACTAGCGGGAGTTCAGTATTTT.

The chain recombines TRBV9 with TRBJ2-3; D is possibly TRBD2 (5 bases). Germline CDR1 reads SGDLS; CDR2 reads YYNGEE. V lost 3 bases and J 5 bases, leaving 13 bases between the germline ends. The CDR3 totals 14 residues. The CDR3 protein is CASSAPDGGDTQYF. CDR3 nucleotides: TGTGCCAGCAGCGCGCCGGACGGAGGAGATACGCAGTATTTT.

This chain joins TRBV7-9 and TRBJ1-4, with TRBD1 identical over 9 bases. Germline V gene lookup returns CDR1 SEHNR and CDR2 FQNEAQ (reference sequence). V was pared by 6 bases and J by 8 bases, with 7 bases of the junction left unmatched. The CDR3 spans 14 residues. The CDR3 DNA reads as TGTGCCAGCAGTACAGGGGGCGCGTGGGAAAAACTGTTTTTT. As protein: CASSTGGAWEKLFF.

The chain joins TRBV28 to TRBJ1-2; TRBD1 matches at 8 bases. J was trimmed by 7 bases and V by 7 bases; bases with no gene match: 8. Germline assignment: CDR1 MDHEN and CDR2 SYDVKM. The CDR3 runs to 13 residues. The CDR3 DNA is TGTGCCAGCAAGATGACAGGGGTCCTTGGCTACACCTTC. This encodes CASKMTGVLGYTF.

The chain recombines TRBV7-2 with TRBJ2-2, with D possibly TRBD1 on 6 matching bases. Between the trimmed V and J ends, which lost 1 base and 0 bases, there was a span of 9 bases. The CDR3 has 16 amino acids. Germline CDR1 SGHTA, CDR2 FQGNSA. CDR3 in DNA: TGTGCCAGCAGCTTAGAACGGACAGCGAACACCGGGGAGCTGTTTTTT. Its protein is CASSLERTANTGELFF.

As concerns this clone: This same CDR3 is encoded by further DNA sequences in the sample. The rearrangement uses TRBV5-1 and TRBJ2-2; TRBD2 aligns across 13 bases. Looked up from germline, CDR1 is SGHRS and CDR2 is YFSETQ. Trimming at V came to 4 bases and at J to 5 bases, leaving 5 bases not matched to a gene. This CDR3 contains 16 residues. The CDR3 sequence: CASSPGTSGTTGELFF. The CDR3, as DNA: TGCGCCAGCAGCCCCGGGACTAGCGGGACGACCGGGGAGCTGTTTTTT.

This chain links TRBV11-2 with TRBJ1-5, with D possibly being TRBD1 (5 bases). The CDR3 has 13 amino acids. V gave up 0 bases and J gave up 9 bases, with 9 bases separating them. Per germline, CDR1 SGHAT and CDR2 FQNNGV. CDR3 sequence: CASSLDGGGPQHF. The CDR3, as DNA: TGTGCCAGCAGCTTAGATGGGGGGGGGCCCCAGCATTTT.

The J gene is TRBJ2-3, the V gene TRBV28; TRBD2 is a possible D gene (6 bases). The CDR3 covers 15 residues. Looked up from germline, CDR1 is MDHEN and CDR2 is SYDVKM. Trimming took 7 bases from V and 4 from J, leaving 18 bases between them. CDR3 amino acids: CASTDPRLGSDTQYF. The CDR3 nucleotides are TGTGCCAGCACCGACCCGAGACTAGGCTCAGATACGCAGTATTTT.

This clone has only a few counts. The V and J genes are TRBV27 and TRBJ1-2; no definite D call. Trimming stripped 6 bases from V and 2 bases from J, with 7 bases between. In germline, CDR1 is MNHEY, CDR2 SMNVEV (reference sequence). This CDR3 comprises 12 residues. CDR3 sequence (DNA): TGTGCCAGCAGCCCTCGGAACTATGGCTACACCTTC. This codes for CASSPRNYGYTF.

V gene TRBV27 combines with J gene TRBJ2-3, with 7 bases identical to TRBD2. CDR1 is MNHEY, CDR2 SMNVEV, per germline (reference sequence). V was clipped by 2 bases and J by 6 bases; unmatched bases: 8. CDR3 length equals 15 residues. The CDR3 reads CASSLSGMPGDTQYF. CDR3 nucleotides: TGTGCCAGCAGTTTAAGCGGGATGCCGGGGGATACGCAGTATTTT.

The gene calls are TRBV27 and TRBJ2-5; D ambiguous. CDR1 is MNHEY, CDR2 SMNVEV, per germline (reference sequence). CDR3 length: 13 amino acids. V was cut by 2 bases and J by 5 bases, with 9 bases left in between. In DNA form, the CDR3 reads TGTGCCAGCAGTTTAATTTTCCAGGAGACCCAGTACTTC. Translated: CASSLIFQETQYF.

The chain recombines TRBV18 with TRBJ1-1; tentatively, D is TRBD1 (6 bases). Trimming took 0 bases from V and 0 from J, leaving 26 bases between them. Looked up from germline, CDR1 is KGHSH and CDR2 is LQKENI. The CDR3 is made up of 21 amino acids. DNA of the CDR3: TGTGCCAGCTCACCACCAGGGGGGGAACGGGGCCTTCTTTTTATGAACACTGAAGCTTTCTTT. Its translation is CASSPPGGERGLLFMNTEAFF.

V gene TRBV28 combines with J gene TRBJ1-5; TRBD1 might be the D (5 bases). Germline V CDR1 and CDR2: MDHEN, SYDVKM. The CDR3 has 16 amino acids. V was clipped by 3 bases and J by 11 bases, with 23 bases between them. The CDR3 is CASSLGGSRSGDAQHF. DNA of the CDR3: TGTGCCAGCAGTTTGGGGGGTAGCCGGTCGGGTGATGCCCAGCATTTT.

This chain connects TRBV3-1 (or the pseudogene TRBV3-2) to TRBJ1-5, with unresolved D. The CDR3 extends over 12 amino acids. Germline V gene data show CDR1 as LGHDT and CDR2 as YNNKEL (reference sequence). V shed 4 bases and J shed 7 bases, with 8 bases lying between them. CDR3 in amino acids: CASSPVGQPQHF. CDR3 nucleotides: TGTGCCAGCAGCCCGGTCGGGCAGCCCCAGCATTTT.

The genes are TRBV7-2 and TRBJ2-5; 10 positions match TRBD2. The germline V gene encodes CDR1 SGHTA and CDR2 FQGNSA. Trimming cost V 0 bases and J 4 bases; bases outside gene matches: 5. CDR3 length: 16 amino acids. The CDR3 spells CASSLAPSGRRETQYF. CDR3 nucleotides: TGTGCCAGCAGCTTAGCCCCTAGCGGGAGACGAGAGACCCAGTACTTC.

CDR3 residues: CSVAAPGTYGTGELFF. The CDR3 DNA is TGCAGCGTTGCTGCCCCCGGGACATACGGCACCGGGGAGCTGTTTTTT. This sequence joins TRBV29-1 and TRBJ2-2, with a possible D match to TRBD1 (6 bases). Looked up from germline, CDR1 is SQVTM and CDR2 is ANQGSEA. Between the trimmed V and J ends, which lost 4 bases and 4 bases, there was a span of 19 bases. The CDR3 has 16 residues.

The chain uses TRBV18 and TRBJ2-1; tentatively, D is TRBD2 (6 bases). This CDR3 comprises 15 residues. CDR1 KGHSH and CDR2 LQKENI come from the germline V gene. V lost 3 bases and J lost 3, with 12 bases in between. CDR3 nucleotides: TGTGCCAGCTCACCGTTTCTAGCGAGCTACAATGAGCAGTTCTTC. It is translated as CASSPFLASYNEQFF.

This clone appeared once. This chain uses TRBV19 with TRBJ2-1; 7 bases are shared with TRBD1. Germline V gene sequence: CDR1 LNHDA, CDR2 SQIVND (reference sequence). V lost 1 base and J lost 0; bases outside the gene matches: 3. The CDR3 consists of 16 residues. The CDR3 nucleotides read TGTGCCAGTAGTATAGGGGCAGGGGGCTCCTACAATGAGCAGTTCTTC. The encoded protein is CASSIGAGGSYNEQFF. The entire variable domain, with the rest obtained from reference TRBV19 and TRBJ2-1, is as follows: DGGITQSPKYLFRKEGQNVTLSCEQNLNHDAMYWYRQDPGQGLRLIYYSQIVNDFQKGDIAEGYSVSREKKESFPLTVTSAQKNPTAFYLCASSIGAGGSYNEQFFGPGTRLTVL.

This clone was counted only a few times. The chain couples TRBV7-2 to TRBJ2-4; TRBD1 matches 9 bases. Germline CDR1 and CDR2: SGHTA and FQGNSA. V was pared by 5 bases and J by 8 bases, with 7 bases of the junction left unmatched. The CDR3 runs 14 residues. The CDR3 nucleotides read TGTGCCAGCAGCCCCGGACAGGGGAGTGACATTCAGTACTTC. This gives the protein CASSPGQGSDIQYF.

The genes are TRBV6-5 and TRBJ1-5; D is unclear. Germline V gene data show CDR1 as MNHEY and CDR2 as SVGAGI. The V gene lost 6 bases and the J gene lost 9 bases, with 12 bases spanning the gap. This CDR3 spans 12 amino acids. The CDR3 here is CASSHPGGPQHF. The CDR3 DNA sequence: TGTGCCAGCAGCCATCCAGGTGGGCCCCAGCATTTT.

The chain's CDR3 is CASSPPGQGRKTSTDTQYF. The CDR3 DNA sequence: TGTGCCAGCAGCCCCCCCGGACAGGGGAGAAAGACTAGCACAGATACGCAGTATTTT. V is TRBV7-6 and J is TRBJ2-3, with 9 bases that match TRBD1. The CDR3 consists of 19 residues. From germline, CDR1 is SGHVS and CDR2 FNYEAQ. V gave up 5 bases and J gave up 0 bases; unmatched junction bases: 15.

This clone appeared a few times. The chain is built from TRBV3-1 (or the pseudogene TRBV3-2) and TRBJ2-3, with TRBD2 matching over 8 bases. J was trimmed by 9 bases and V by 4 bases; bases with no gene match: 15. Germline CDR1 is LGHDT and CDR2 is YNNKEL (reference sequence). The length of the CDR3 is 16 residues. DNA of the CDR3: TGTGCCAGCAGCCCTGAAAGCGGGGGTCTCGTGGGGACGCAGTATTTT. It specifies CASSPESGGLVGTQYF.

The chain employs TRBV15 and TRBJ2-3; D gene ambiguous. V was clipped by 1 base and J by 3 bases, with 8 bases between them. The CDR3 loop spans 14 amino acids. Germline CDR1 reads LNHNV; CDR2 reads YYDKDF (reference sequence). The DNA for the CDR3 is TGTGCCACCAGCAGAGGAGCAGGAACAGATACGCAGTATTTT. Translated, it gives CATSRGAGTDTQYF.

The rearrangement joins TRBV6-4 to TRBJ2-1, with D unclear. Germline values: CDR1 MRHNA, CDR2 SNTAGT. The CDR3 contains 11 residues. Trimming took 7 bases from V and 7 from J, leaving 8 bases between them. The CDR3 is CASTSRNEQFF. In DNA, the CDR3 is TGTGCCAGCACTTCACGGAATGAGCAGTTCTTC.

The genes are TRBV9 and TRBJ2-1; TRBD2 matches at 8 bases. The CDR3 contains 17 residues. The J segment lost 4 bases and the V segment lost 0 bases, leaving 9 bases of the junction unmatched. CDR1 is SGDLS, CDR2 YYNGEE, per germline. CDR3 sequence: CASSVVAGGPSYNEQFF. In DNA, the CDR3 is TGTGCCAGCAGCGTAGTTGCGGGAGGCCCCTCATACAATGAGCAGTTCTTC.

The J gene is TRBJ2-7, the V gene TRBV6-2 or TRBV6-3; 8 positions agree with TRBD1. CDR1 MNHEY and CDR2 SVGEGT come from the germline V gene. CDR3 size: 15 residues. V shed 5 bases and J 2 bases; nucleotides not matched to a gene: 8. The CDR3 loop reads CASSAPGQATYEQYF. The CDR3 nucleotides are TGTGCCAGCAGTGCGCCGGGACAGGCGACCTACGAGCAGTACTTC.

This clone was seen just once. The V call is TRBV11-2, the J call TRBJ2-7, with 9 bases matching TRBD2. Germline V CDR1 and CDR2: SGHAT, FQNNGV. The CDR3 spans 15 residues. With V trimmed by 6 bases and J by 7 bases, 13 bases remained unmatched. CDR3 in DNA: TGTGCCAGCAGATCAACTAGCGGGCTCAGAGAAGAGCAGTACTTC. Its translation is CASRSTSGLREEQYF.

The chain employs TRBV5-6 and TRBJ2-7, with 8 positions matching TRBD1. After removal of 2 bases from V and 2 bases from J, the junction contained 6 bases not matched to a gene. The CDR3 is 15 residues long. Germline CDR1 and CDR2: SGHDT and YYEEEE. The CDR3 sequence: CASSFTGTGPYEQYF. CDR3 coding DNA: TGTGCCAGCAGCTTTACCGGGACAGGACCCTACGAGCAGTACTTC.

DNA for the CDR3: TGTGCCACCAGCCCGGGGGGCAGGACCGGGGAGCTGTTTTTT. Its protein product is CATSPGGRTGELFF. The rearrangement joins TRBV24-1 to TRBJ2-2, with D perhaps TRBD2 (7 bases). V was clipped by 7 bases and J by 5 bases, with 13 bases between them. Germline loops: CDR1 KGHDR, CDR2 SFDVKD. CDR3 length: 14 amino acids.